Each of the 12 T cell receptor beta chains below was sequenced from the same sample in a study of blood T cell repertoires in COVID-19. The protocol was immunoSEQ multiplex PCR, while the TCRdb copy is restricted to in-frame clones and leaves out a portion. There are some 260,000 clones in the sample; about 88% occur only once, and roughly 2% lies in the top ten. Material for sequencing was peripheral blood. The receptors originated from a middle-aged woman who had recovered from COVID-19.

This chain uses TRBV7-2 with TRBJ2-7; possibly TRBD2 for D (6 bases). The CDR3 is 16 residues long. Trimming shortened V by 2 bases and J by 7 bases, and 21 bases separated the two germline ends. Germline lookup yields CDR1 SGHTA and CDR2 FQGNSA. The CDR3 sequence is CASSLNLVSGRGEQYF. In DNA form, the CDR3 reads TGTGCCAGCAGCTTAAATCTCGTCAGCGGGCGAGGGGAGCAGTACTTC.

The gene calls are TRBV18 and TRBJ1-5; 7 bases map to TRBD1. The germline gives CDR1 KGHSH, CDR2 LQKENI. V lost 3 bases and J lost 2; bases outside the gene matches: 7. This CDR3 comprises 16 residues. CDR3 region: CASSPGTVRGNQPQHF. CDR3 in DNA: TGTGCCAGCTCACCCGGGACAGTGAGAGGCAATCAGCCCCAGCATTTT.

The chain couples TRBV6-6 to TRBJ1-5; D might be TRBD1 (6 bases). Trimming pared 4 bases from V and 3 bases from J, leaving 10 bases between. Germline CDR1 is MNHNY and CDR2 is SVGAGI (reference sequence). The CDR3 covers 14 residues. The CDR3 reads CASSSSGVNQPQHF. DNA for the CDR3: TGTGCCAGCAGTTCATCAGGGGTCAATCAGCCCCAGCATTTT.

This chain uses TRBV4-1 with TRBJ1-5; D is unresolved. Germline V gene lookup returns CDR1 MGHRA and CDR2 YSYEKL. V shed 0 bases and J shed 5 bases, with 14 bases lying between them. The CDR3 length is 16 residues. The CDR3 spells CASSQDSGKTDQPQHF. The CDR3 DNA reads TGCGCCAGCAGCCAAGATTCGGGGAAAACCGATCAGCCCCAGCATTTT.

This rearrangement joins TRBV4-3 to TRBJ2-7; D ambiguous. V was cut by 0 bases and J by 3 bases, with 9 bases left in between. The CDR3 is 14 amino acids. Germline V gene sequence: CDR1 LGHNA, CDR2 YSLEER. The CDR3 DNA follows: TGCGCCAGCAGCCAAGAAATATCAGGCTACGAGCAGTACTTC. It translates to CASSQEISGYEQYF.

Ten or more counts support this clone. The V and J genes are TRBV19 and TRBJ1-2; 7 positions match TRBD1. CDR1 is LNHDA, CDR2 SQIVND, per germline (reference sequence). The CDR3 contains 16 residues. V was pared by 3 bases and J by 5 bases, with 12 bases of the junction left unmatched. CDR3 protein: CASSIIHRDSHYGYTF. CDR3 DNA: TGTGCCAGTAGTATTATCCACCGGGACAGCCATTATGGCTACACCTTC.

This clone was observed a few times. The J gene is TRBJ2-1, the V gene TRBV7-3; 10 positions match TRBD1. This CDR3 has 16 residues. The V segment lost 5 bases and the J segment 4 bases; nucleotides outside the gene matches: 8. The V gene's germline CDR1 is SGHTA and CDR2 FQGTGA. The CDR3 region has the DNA TGTGCCAGCAGCCTAAAGACAGGGGGCCCTTACAATGAGCAGTTCTTC. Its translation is CASSLKTGGPYNEQFF. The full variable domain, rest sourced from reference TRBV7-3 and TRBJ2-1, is GAGVSQTPSNKVTEKGKYVELRCDPISGHTALYWYRQSLGQGPEFLIYFQGTGAADDSGLPNDRFFAVRPEGSVSTLKIQRTERGDSAVYLCASSLKTGGPYNEQFFGPGTRLTVL.

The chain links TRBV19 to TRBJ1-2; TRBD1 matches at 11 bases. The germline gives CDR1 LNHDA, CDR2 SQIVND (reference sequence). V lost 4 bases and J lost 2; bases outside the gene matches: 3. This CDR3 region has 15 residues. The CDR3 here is CASSRRTGGNYGYTF. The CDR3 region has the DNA TGTGCCAGTAGTAGACGGACAGGGGGCAACTATGGCTACACCTTC.

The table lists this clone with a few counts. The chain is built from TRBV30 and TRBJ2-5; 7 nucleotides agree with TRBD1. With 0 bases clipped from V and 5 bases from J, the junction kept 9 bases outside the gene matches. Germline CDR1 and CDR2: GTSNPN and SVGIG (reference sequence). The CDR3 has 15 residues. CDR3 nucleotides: TGTGCCTGGAGTGTACGGACAGGAGTCCGGGAGACCCAGTACTTC. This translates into CAWSVRTGVRETQYF. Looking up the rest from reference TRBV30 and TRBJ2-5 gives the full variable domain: SQTIHQWPATLVQPVGSPLSLECTVEGTSNPNLYWYRQAAGRGLQLLFYSVGIGQISSEVPQNLSASRPQDRQFILSSKKLLLSDSGFYLCAWSVRTGVRETQYFGPGTRLLVL.

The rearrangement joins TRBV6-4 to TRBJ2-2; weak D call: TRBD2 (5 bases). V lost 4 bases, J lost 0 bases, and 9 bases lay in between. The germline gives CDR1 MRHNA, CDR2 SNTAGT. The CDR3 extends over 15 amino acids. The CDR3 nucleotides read TGTGCCAGCAGTGTGAGCGGCGCGAACACCGGGGAGCTGTTTTTT. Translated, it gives CASSVSGANTGELFF.

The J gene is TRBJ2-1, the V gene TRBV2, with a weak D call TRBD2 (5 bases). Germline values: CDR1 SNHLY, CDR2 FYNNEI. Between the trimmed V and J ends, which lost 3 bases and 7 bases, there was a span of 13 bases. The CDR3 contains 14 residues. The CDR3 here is CASSEGLRGNEQFF. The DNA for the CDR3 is TGTGCCAGCAGTGAGGGGTTACGGGGAAATGAGCAGTTCTTC. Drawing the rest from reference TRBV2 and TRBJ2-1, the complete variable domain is EPEVTQTPSHQVTQMGQEVILRCVPISNHLYFYWYRQILGQKVEFLVSFYNNEISEKSEIFDDQFSVERPDGSNFTLKIRSTKLEDSAMYFCASSEGLRGNEQFFGPGTRLTVL.

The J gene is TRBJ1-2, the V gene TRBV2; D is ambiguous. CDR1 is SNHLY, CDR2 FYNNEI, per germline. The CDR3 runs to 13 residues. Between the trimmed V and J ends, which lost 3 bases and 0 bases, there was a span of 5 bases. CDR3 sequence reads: CASSDSPNYGYTF. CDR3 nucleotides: TGTGCCAGCAGTGACAGTCCTAACTATGGCTACACCTTC. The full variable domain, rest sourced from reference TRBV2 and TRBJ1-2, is EPEVTQTPSHQVTQMGQEVILRCVPISNHLYFYWYRQILGQKVEFLVSFYNNEISEKSEIFDDQFSVERPDGSNFTLKIRSTKLEDSAMYFCASSDSPNYGYTFGSGTRLTVV.